The clone carrying this T cell receptor beta chain has only a few counts. Its antigen remains unidentified. The data were produced by immunoSEQ multiplex PCR, yet TCRdb's version contains in-frame clones alone and is incomplete. The sample holds more than 70,000 clones; approximately 84% are singletons and the top ten take roughly 5.3%. During the collection period, no donor immune events like infections were recorded. The CDR3 length is 16 residues. The V gene's germline CDR1 is SGHTA and CDR2 FQGNSA. V dropped 1 base and J dropped 6; count of bases not matched to a gene: 9. The record originates from a study of identifying expanded T cells in peripheral blood. Overall study results and limits: Two-week clone count variance significantly increased as total template count grew. Differentially abundant clones: roughly 1.3 between replicates, 16.4 at roughly 2 weeks, roughly 18 at four.

V and J are TRBV7-2 and TRBJ2-5; TRBD2 agrees at 9 bases. Material: blood. The clonotype was recovered from a person between 18 and 75 years old in good health. The CDR3 sequence: CASSLDPRGGRKTQYF. In DNA, the CDR3 is TGTGCCAGCAGCTTAGATCCGCGGGGGGGCAGGAAGACCCAGTACTTC. Full variable domain (missing parts from reference TRBV7-2 and TRBJ2-5): GAGVSQSPSNKVTEKGKDVELRCDPISGHTALYWYRQSLGQGLEFLIYFQGNSAPDKSGLPSDRFSAERTGGSVSTLTIQRTQQEDSAVYLCASSLDPRGGRKTQYFGPGTRLLVL.